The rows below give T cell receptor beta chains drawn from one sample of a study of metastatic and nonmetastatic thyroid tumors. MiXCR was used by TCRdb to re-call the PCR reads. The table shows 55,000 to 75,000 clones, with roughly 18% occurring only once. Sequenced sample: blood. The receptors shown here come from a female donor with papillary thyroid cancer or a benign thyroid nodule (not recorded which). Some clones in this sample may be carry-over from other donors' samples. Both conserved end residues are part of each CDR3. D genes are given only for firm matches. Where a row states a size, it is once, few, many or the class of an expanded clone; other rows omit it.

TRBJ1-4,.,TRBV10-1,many,TGCGCCAGCAGTGAGTCGGGAGGGCATGAAAAACTGTTTTTT,CASSESGGHEKLFF
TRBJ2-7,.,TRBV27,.,TGTGCCAGCAGTTATAGTCGCACCTTCGAGCAGTACTTC,CASSYSRTFEQYF
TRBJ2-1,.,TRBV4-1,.,TGCGCCAGCAGCCAACTAGCGTTGAGCTCCTACAATGAGCAGTTCTTC,CASSQLALSSYNEQFF
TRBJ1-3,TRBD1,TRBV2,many,TGTGCCAGAAATACAGGGGACTCTGGAAACACCATATATTTT,CARNTGDSGNTIYF
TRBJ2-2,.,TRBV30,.,TGTGCCTGGAGTATGGACACCGGGGAGCTGTTTTTT,CAWSMDTGELFF
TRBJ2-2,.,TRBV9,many,TGTGCCAGCAGCGTACAGAACACCGGGGAGCTGTTTTTT,CASSVQNTGELFF
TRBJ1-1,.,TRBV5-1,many,TGCGCCAGCAGCCAGGAAACAGGGACTGAAGCTTTCTTT,CASSQETGTEAFF
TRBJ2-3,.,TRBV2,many,TGTGCCAGAGAGGTGGGCTCTAGCACAGATACGCAGTATTTT,CAREVGSSTDTQYF
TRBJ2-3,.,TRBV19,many,TGTGCCAGTACGAGCAGACCTACTAGCACAGATACGCAGTATTTT,CASTSRPTSTDTQYF
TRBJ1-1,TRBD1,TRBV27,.,TGTGCCAGAAGTCCCGGACAGGGGCTATTTGTAAAGAACACTGAAGCTTTCTTT,CARSPGQGLFVKNTEAFF
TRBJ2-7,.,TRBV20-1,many,TGCAGTGCTAGCTCCCAGGCCTACGAGCAGTACTTC,CSASSQAYEQYF
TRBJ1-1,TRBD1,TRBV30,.,TGTGCCTGGAGTCACAGGGGGCGACGTGCTTTCTTT,CAWSHRGRRAFF
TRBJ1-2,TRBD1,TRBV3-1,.,TGTGCCAGCAGCCAAGAGGACAGGGGCACAGCCTATGGCTACACCTTC,CASSQEDRGTAYGYTF
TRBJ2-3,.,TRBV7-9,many,TGTGCCAGCAGCTTCCCGCAGTATTTT,CASSFPQYF
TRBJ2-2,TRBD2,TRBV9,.,TGTGCCAGCAGCGTCACTAGCGGTGGCGCTACCGGGGAGCTGTTTTTT,CASSVTSGGATGELFF
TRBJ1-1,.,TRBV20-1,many,TGCAGTGCGGGCCGACAGGCGAACACTGAAGCTTTCTTT,CSAGRQANTEAFF
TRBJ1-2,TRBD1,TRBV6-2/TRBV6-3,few,TGTGCCAGCAGGGGACAGGGCCCGTCTAACTATGGCTACACCTTC,CASRGQGPSNYGYTF
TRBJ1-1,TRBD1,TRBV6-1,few,TGTGCCAGCATGGGCAAGGGGGCCCCTCTCGTCACTGAAGCTTTCTTT,CASMGKGAPLVTEAFF
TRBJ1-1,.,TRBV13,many,TGTGCCAGCAGCTTAAATCGGGGCATAGTGGCTGAAGCTTTCTTT,CASSLNRGIVAEAFF
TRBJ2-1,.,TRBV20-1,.,TGCAGTGCTACGGTTCGAGGGGGACCCTACAATGAGCAGTTCTTC,CSATVRGGPYNEQFF
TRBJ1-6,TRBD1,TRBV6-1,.,TGTGCCAGCAGGACGGACAGGGCGGGTTCACCCCTCCACTTT,CASRTDRAGSPLHF
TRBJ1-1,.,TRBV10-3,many,TGTGCCATCAGTGAGTCGCGGGGGCGGGTGAGCACTGAAGCTTTCTTT,CAISESRGRVSTEAFF
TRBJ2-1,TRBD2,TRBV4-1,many,TGCGCCAGCAGCCAAGAGGGCGGGAGGGCCCTCCGCAATGAGCAGTTCTTC,CASSQEGGRALRNEQFF
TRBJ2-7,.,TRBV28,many,TGTGCCAGCAGAGCCGGGGGGCAGTACGAGCAGTACTTC,CASRAGGQYEQYF
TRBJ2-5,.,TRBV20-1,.,TGCAGTGCTAGGGCGGGGTCCTTGCCCCAAGAGACCCATTACTTC,CSARAGSLPQETHYF
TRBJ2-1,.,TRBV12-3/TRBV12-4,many,TGTGCCAGCAGTTCCCCTCCCGGGTACTACAATGAGCAGTTCTTC,CASSSPPGYYNEQFF